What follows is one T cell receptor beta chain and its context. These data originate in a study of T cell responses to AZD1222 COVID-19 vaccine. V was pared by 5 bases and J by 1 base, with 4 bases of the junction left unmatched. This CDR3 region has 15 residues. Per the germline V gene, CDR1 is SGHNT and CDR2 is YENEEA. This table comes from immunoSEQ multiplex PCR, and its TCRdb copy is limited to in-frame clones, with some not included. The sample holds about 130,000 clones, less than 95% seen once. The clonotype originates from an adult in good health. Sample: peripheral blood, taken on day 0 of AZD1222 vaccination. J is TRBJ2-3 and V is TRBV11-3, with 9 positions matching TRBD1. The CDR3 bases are TGTGCCAGCAGCCAGGGACAGGGAGGCACAGATACGCAGTATTTT. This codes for CASSQGQGGTDTQYF.